This is a list of T cell receptor beta chains from one sample in a study of graft-versus-host responses after intestinal transplantation. Antigens of these TCRs are unknown. Using immunoSEQ multiplex PCR, the repertoire was profiled, and TCRdb retains in-frame clones only, with some absent. Of 130,000 to 150,000 clones in the sample, about nine tenths were seen once. The specimen was unstimulated CD4+ T cells sorted from spleen or lymph node cells, collected before intestinal transplant. The receptors shown here come from a human donor who received an intestinal transplant. The CDR3 runs from the conserved cysteine through the conserved F or W. D genes are given only for firm matches. Size values are once, few and many counts, or a class for expanded clones, and some rows have none.

>-|TRBJ1-1|TRBV18|-
CASSPQGGGMNTEAFF
TGTGCCAGCTCACCTCAGGGAGGCGGCATGAACACTGAAGCTTTCTTT
>-|TRBJ2-7|TRBV5-1|TRBD1
CASSLAGQTYEQYF
TGCGCCAGCAGCTTGGCGGGACAGACCTACGAGCAGTACTTC
>few|TRBJ2-3|TRBV11-2|TRBD2
CASSYGLAGGQYF
TGTGCCAGCAGCTACGGACTAGCGGGAGGGCAGTATTTT
>-|TRBJ1-1|TRBV27|-
CASSLSTGYDGAMNTEAFF
TGTGCCAGCAGTTTATCGACGGGGTATGACGGGGCGATGAACACTGAAGCTTTCTTT
>-|TRBJ2-5|TRBV5-1|-
CASSLGGPQETQYF
TGCGCCAGCAGCTTGGGAGGGCCCCAAGAGACCCAGTACTTC
>few|TRBJ2-7|TRBV7-9|-
CASSFESSYEQYF
TGTGCCAGCAGCTTCGAGAGCTCCTACGAGCAGTACTTC
>-|TRBJ2-2|TRBV25-1|TRBD1
CASSDDRARTGELFF
TGTGCCAGCAGTGACGACAGGGCTCGCACCGGGGAGCTGTTTTTT
>-|TRBJ2-1|TRBV28|-
CASTQTRDEQFF
TGTGCCAGCACCCAAACTAGGGATGAGCAGTTCTTC
>-|TRBJ2-2|TRBV28|TRBD1
CASSFENRDRGLVVGELFF
TGTGCCAGCAGTTTTGAAAACCGGGACAGGGGGCTTGTCGTCGGGGAGCTGTTTTTT
>-|TRBJ2-7|TRBV6-1|TRBD2
CASSEGAGGAYEQYF
TGTGCCAGCAGTGAAGGGGCGGGAGGCGCCTACGAGCAGTACTTC
>once|TRBJ1-1|TRBV5-1|TRBD1
CASSFDRGFVNTEAFF
TGCGCCAGCAGCTTTGACAGGGGATTTGTGAACACTGAAGCTTTCTTT
>-|TRBJ1-2|TRBV27|-
CASRDTANYGYTF
TGTGCCAGCAGAGATACAGCTAACTATGGCTACACCTTC
>once|TRBJ2-1|TRBV9|-
CASSVVFGDEQFF
TGTGCCAGCAGCGTAGTATTTGGCGATGAGCAGTTCTTC
>-|TRBJ2-7|TRBV5-1|-
CASSASLNYEQYF
TGCGCCAGCAGCGCCTCCCTCAACTACGAGCAGTACTTC
>-|TRBJ2-1|TRBV19|TRBD2
CASSTGTRLGNEQFF
TGTGCCAGTAGTACCGGGACTAGACTTGGCAATGAGCAGTTCTTC
>-|TRBJ2-4|TRBV5-6|TRBD1
CASSGPQGTKNIQYF
TGTGCCAGCAGCGGCCCACAGGGGACCAAAAACATTCAGTACTTC
>-|TRBJ1-5|TRBV28|-
CASRSGGGQPQHF
TGTGCCAGCAGGTCTGGGGGGGGACAGCCCCAGCATTTT
>-|TRBJ2-1|TRBV30|TRBD2
CAWRLAGAGREQFF
TGTGCCTGGAGGTTAGCGGGAGCGGGTAGGGAGCAGTTCTTC
>-|TRBJ2-2|TRBV6-5|TRBD2
CASSYSLAGTGELFF
TGTGCCAGCAGTTACTCGCTAGCGGGAACCGGGGAGCTGTTTTTT
>-|TRBJ2-1|TRBV19|TRBD2
CASTQPASGSNEQFF
TGTGCCAGTACTCAACCGGCTAGCGGGAGCAATGAGCAGTTCTTC
>-|TRBJ2-7|TRBV25-1|-
CASSRTIPGDEQYF
TGTGCCAGCAGTCGGACGATCCCTGGGGACGAGCAGTACTTC
>-|TRBJ2-1|TRBV5-4|-
CASSLSSSDNEQFF
TGTGCCAGCAGCTTGTCCAGCTCAGACAATGAGCAGTTCTTC
>-|TRBJ1-3|TRBV4-1|-
CASSQEGAGTFSGNTIYF
TGCGCCAGCAGCCAAGAGGGGGCGGGGACCTTCTCTGGAAACACCATATATTTT
>-|TRBJ2-7|TRBV6-5|-
CASSLTPSSYEQYF
TGTGCCAGCAGCCTTACACCTAGCTCCTACGAGCAGTACTTC
>-|TRBJ2-3|TRBV27|-
CASSGRGLDTQYF
TGTGCCAGCAGTGGGAGGGGGCTAGATACGCAGTATTTT
>-|TRBJ1-1|TRBV5-6|TRBD1
CASSLQGLGGEAFF
TGTGCCAGCAGCTTACAGGGGCTGGGTGGTGAAGCTTTCTTT
>-|TRBJ2-1|TRBV7-8|-
CASSSNPIRRGNNEQFF
TGTGCCAGCAGCTCTAACCCGATCCGGAGGGGCAACAATGAGCAGTTCTTC
>-|TRBJ2-5|TRBV7-2|-
CASSFDGVQETQYF
TGTGCCAGCAGCTTCGACGGCGTCCAGGAGACCCAGTACTTC
>-|TRBJ2-7|TRBV4-3|-
CASSQDPDSGAYEQYF
TGCGCCAGCAGCCAAGATCCTGACTCTGGTGCCTACGAGCAGTACTTC
>-|TRBJ1-3|TRBV18|-
CASSPRTEPGNTIYF
TGTGCCAGCTCACCCCGGACAGAGCCTGGAAACACCATATATTTT
>-|TRBJ2-7|TRBV27|-
CASSFLRGFRPAYEQYF
TGTGCCAGCAGTTTCCTCCGGGGGTTCCGACCCGCCTACGAGCAGTACTTC
>-|TRBJ2-5|TRBV6-5|TRBD1
CASSTGVETQYF
TGTGCCAGCAGTACAGGGGTGGAGACCCAGTACTTC
>-|TRBJ2-4|TRBV19|-
CASSKSGPLNIQYF
TGTGCCAGTAGCAAATCGGGACCTCTAAACATTCAGTACTTC
>-|TRBJ2-3|TRBV11-2|-
CASSLELAVGTDTQYF
TGTGCCAGCAGCTTAGAACTAGCAGTAGGCACAGATACGCAGTATTTT
>-|TRBJ2-4|TRBV7-9|-
CASSLKPGVHIQYF
TGTGCCAGCAGCTTAAAACCTGGGGTACACATTCAGTACTTC
>-|TRBJ2-1|TRBV7-2|TRBD2
CASSWAGGGYNEQFF
TGTGCCAGCAGCTGGGCGGGAGGGGGGTACAATGAGCAGTTCTTC
>-|TRBJ1-2|TRBV5-1|TRBD1
CASSLVRDSNYGYTF
TGCGCCAGCAGCTTGGTGCGGGACAGCAACTATGGCTACACCTTC
>-|TRBJ2-5|TRBV5-6|-
CASSLGPPGIETQYF
TGTGCCAGCAGCTTGGGGCCCCCGGGGATCGAGACCCAGTACTTC
>-|TRBJ1-2|TRBV28|-
CASTDRTESYGYTF
TGTGCCAGCACCGATAGGACAGAGAGCTATGGCTACACCTTC
>once|TRBJ2-5|TRBV18|TRBD2
CASSKDLVSGSYGRETQYF
TGTGCCAGCTCAAAGGACTTAGTAAGCGGGAGTTACGGGCGAGAGACCCAGTACTTC
>-|TRBJ2-5|TRBV4-1|TRBD2
CASSPGLAKETQYF
TGCGCCAGCAGCCCAGGACTAGCGAAAGAGACCCAGTACTTC
>-|TRBJ1-2|TRBV29-1|-
CSVGAGWGYTF
TGCAGCGTTGGGGCAGGTTGGGGCTACACCTTC
>once|TRBJ1-3|TRBV5-1|-
CASSLDTSGNTIYF
TGCGCCAGCAGCTTGGACACCTCTGGAAACACCATATATTTT
>-|TRBJ2-7|TRBV10-1|-
CASSESTRALKYF
TGCGCCAGCAGTGAGTCGACTAGAGCCCTGAAGTACTTC
>-|TRBJ1-4|TRBV18|-
CASSPSGADEKLFF
TGTGCCAGCTCACCATCGGGGGCTGATGAAAAACTGTTTTTT
>-|TRBJ2-7|TRBV11-3|-
CASSLDRYPYEQYF
TGTGCCAGCAGCTTAGATCGATATCCCTACGAGCAGTACTTC
>once|TRBJ2-2|TRBV4-1|-
CASSHRLVLSTGELFF
TGCGCCAGCAGCCATAGACTAGTCCTTTCCACCGGGGAGCTGTTTTTT
>-|TRBJ1-2|TRBV7-2|-
CASSRDVGAYGYTF
TGTGCCAGCAGCCGAGATGTGGGGGCCTATGGCTACACCTTC